Listed below are T cell receptor beta chains from one sample, sequenced in a study of memory CD4+ T cells and cytomegalovirus serostatus. The protocol was immunoSEQ multiplex PCR, while the TCRdb copy is restricted to in-frame clones and leaves out a portion. The data hold about 52,000 clones, with around 82% observed a single time. Sample: memory CD4+ T cells from blood. Every receptor here comes from an adult in good health and CMV-seropositive. Each CDR3 is given with its conserved first and last residue. Fields, in order: CDR3 length, V gene, D gene, J gene, clone size, CDR3 DNA, CDR3 protein. A D gene is named only where the DNA matches it firmly. Clone size is not always given. Where it is, it says once, few, many or a class for expanded clones.

cdr3_length: 16; v_call: TRBV19; d_call: -; j_call: TRBJ1-4; clone_size: few; cdr3_nt: TGTGCCAGTAGTAGAGGGACTGCTCGAGGAAATGAAAAACTGTTTTTT; cdr3_aa: CASSRGTARGNEKLFF
cdr3_length: 15; v_call: TRBV5-1; d_call: -; j_call: TRBJ1-4; clone_size: -; cdr3_nt: TGCGCCAGCAGCTTGTCGTCCCGGGCGGATGAAAAACTGTTTTTT; cdr3_aa: CASSLSSRADEKLFF
cdr3_length: 14; v_call: TRBV7-9; d_call: -; j_call: TRBJ2-3; clone_size: -; cdr3_nt: TGTGCCAGCAGCATCTACCCCAGGACAGATACGCAGTATTTT; cdr3_aa: CASSIYPRTDTQYF
cdr3_length: 16; v_call: TRBV19; d_call: -; j_call: TRBJ1-1; clone_size: -; cdr3_nt: TGTGCCAGTAGTATGAAGTCGGAAAGGAGGGACACTGAAGCTTTCTTT; cdr3_aa: CASSMKSERRDTEAFF
cdr3_length: 13; v_call: TRBV19; d_call: TRBD1; j_call: TRBJ2-5; clone_size: few; cdr3_nt: TGTGCCAGTAGTGGACAGGTGGCAGAGACCCAGTACTTC; cdr3_aa: CASSGQVAETQYF
cdr3_length: 15; v_call: TRBV28; d_call: -; j_call: TRBJ1-4; clone_size: -; cdr3_nt: TGTGCCAGCAGTCGAGGCCCGGGGGCGGGTGAAAAACTGTTTTTT; cdr3_aa: CASSRGPGAGEKLFF
cdr3_length: 16; v_call: TRBV28; d_call: TRBD2; j_call: TRBJ2-1; clone_size: once; cdr3_nt: TGTGCCAGCAGCGCCGCTAGCGGGAGTATCTACAATGAGCAGTTCTTC; cdr3_aa: CASSAASGSIYNEQFF
cdr3_length: 16; v_call: TRBV9; d_call: TRBD1; j_call: TRBJ2-3; clone_size: -; cdr3_nt: TGTGCCAGCAGCGCTGGACAGGGAACGAACACAGATACGCAGTATTTT; cdr3_aa: CASSAGQGTNTDTQYF
cdr3_length: 18; v_call: TRBV6-1; d_call: TRBD1; j_call: TRBJ2-2; clone_size: -; cdr3_nt: TGTGCCAGCAGCGAAACTTCACCGGGACAGGGAAGCACCGGGGAGCTGTTTTTT; cdr3_aa: CASSETSPGQGSTGELFF
cdr3_length: 14; v_call: TRBV7-2; d_call: -; j_call: TRBJ1-4; clone_size: -; cdr3_nt: TGTGCCAGCAGCTTATCGCGGGCTAATGAAAAACTGTTTTTT; cdr3_aa: CASSLSRANEKLFF
cdr3_length: 13; v_call: TRBV5-4; d_call: -; j_call: TRBJ2-7; clone_size: -; cdr3_nt: TGTGCCAGCAGCAGGGACGGACCCCGCGAGCAGTACTTC; cdr3_aa: CASSRDGPREQYF
cdr3_length: 15; v_call: TRBV7-9; d_call: -; j_call: TRBJ2-7; clone_size: -; cdr3_nt: TGTGCCAGCAGCTTAGCGGCAGGGAGCTCCTACGAGCAGTACTTC; cdr3_aa: CASSLAAGSSYEQYF
cdr3_length: 13; v_call: TRBV2; d_call: TRBD1; j_call: TRBJ1-1; clone_size: -; cdr3_nt: TGTGCCAGCGAGGGACAGGGGAACACTGAAGCTTTCTTT; cdr3_aa: CASEGQGNTEAFF
cdr3_length: 10; v_call: TRBV11-2; d_call: -; j_call: TRBJ2-7; clone_size: -; cdr3_nt: TGTGCCAGCAGCTCGGAAGAGCAGTACTTC; cdr3_aa: CASSSEEQYF
cdr3_length: 16; v_call: TRBV5-1; d_call: TRBD2; j_call: TRBJ2-1; clone_size: -; cdr3_nt: TGCGCCAGCAGCGCCCCCTCCGGGACTAGCGGGAGTGAGCAGTTCTTC; cdr3_aa: CASSAPSGTSGSEQFF
cdr3_length: 13; v_call: TRBV5-1; d_call: -; j_call: TRBJ2-3; clone_size: -; cdr3_nt: TGCGCCAGCAGCTTCCCTAGCACAGATACGCAGTATTTT; cdr3_aa: CASSFPSTDTQYF
cdr3_length: 14; v_call: TRBV11-2; d_call: -; j_call: TRBJ2-7; clone_size: -; cdr3_nt: TGTGCCAGCAGCTTAGGGGTGGCGGGGGACAGCATTTACTTC; cdr3_aa: CASSLGVAGDSIYF
cdr3_length: 14; v_call: TRBV5-1; d_call: -; j_call: TRBJ2-6; clone_size: -; cdr3_nt: TGCGCCAGCTCCTTGGCCGGAAGGGCCAACGTCCTGACTTTC; cdr3_aa: CASSLAGRANVLTF
cdr3_length: 13; v_call: TRBV7-2; d_call: -; j_call: TRBJ1-1; clone_size: -; cdr3_nt: TGTGCCAGCAGCTTAGATCGGGGGCAGAAAGCTTTCTTT; cdr3_aa: CASSLDRGQKAFF
cdr3_length: 15; v_call: TRBV18; d_call: TRBD1; j_call: TRBJ1-2; clone_size: -; cdr3_nt: TGTGCCAGCTCACCGAATTTACAGGGGACTGATGGCTACACCTTC; cdr3_aa: CASSPNLQGTDGYTF
cdr3_length: 16; v_call: TRBV10-2; d_call: -; j_call: TRBJ2-2; clone_size: few; cdr3_nt: TGCGCCAGCAGTTCTTCACAACCCGCGAACACCGGGGAGCTGTTTTTT; cdr3_aa: CASSSSQPANTGELFF
cdr3_length: 12; v_call: TRBV2; d_call: -; j_call: TRBJ2-1; clone_size: -; cdr3_nt: TGTGCCAGCAGTCCGGACTACAATGAGCAGTTCTTC; cdr3_aa: CASSPDYNEQFF
cdr3_length: 15; v_call: TRBV6-5; d_call: TRBD2; j_call: TRBJ2-7; clone_size: -; cdr3_nt: TGTGCCAGCCGCCAGGGGAGTGGCGGGGGGAACGAGCAGTACTTC; cdr3_aa: CASRQGSGGGNEQYF
cdr3_length: 13; v_call: TRBV6-1; d_call: -; j_call: TRBJ2-3; clone_size: -; cdr3_nt: TGTGCCAGCAGAGACACAGGCACAGATACGCAGTATTTT; cdr3_aa: CASRDTGTDTQYF
cdr3_length: 17; v_call: TRBV10-3; d_call: -; j_call: TRBJ2-1; clone_size: -; cdr3_nt: TGTGCCATCAGTGAGTCTCAGCGGTCTAGCTCCTACAATGAGCAGTTCTTC; cdr3_aa: CAISESQRSSSYNEQFF
cdr3_length: 14; v_call: TRBV7-2; d_call: TRBD2; j_call: TRBJ2-3; clone_size: -; cdr3_nt: TGTGCCAGCAGCTCCGGACTAGCAAGTGATACGCAGTATTTT; cdr3_aa: CASSSGLASDTQYF
cdr3_length: 13; v_call: TRBV6-6; d_call: TRBD1; j_call: TRBJ1-5; clone_size: -; cdr3_nt: TGTGCCAGCAGTGACAGGGGGCTTCAGCCCCAGCATTTT; cdr3_aa: CASSDRGLQPQHF
cdr3_length: 13; v_call: TRBV9; d_call: -; j_call: TRBJ2-1; clone_size: -; cdr3_nt: TGTGCCAGCAGCGCACCAGTTTGGGGCGAGCAGTTCTTC; cdr3_aa: CASSAPVWGEQFF
cdr3_length: 14; v_call: TRBV28; d_call: -; j_call: TRBJ1-2; clone_size: -; cdr3_nt: TGTGCCAGCAGTCCGGATGACCTACCTTATGGCTACACCTTC; cdr3_aa: CASSPDDLPYGYTF
cdr3_length: 14; v_call: TRBV18; d_call: -; j_call: TRBJ1-1; clone_size: -; cdr3_nt: TGTGCCAGCTCACTACAGGGTTTGAACACTGAAGCTTTCTTT; cdr3_aa: CASSLQGLNTEAFF
cdr3_length: 15; v_call: TRBV18; d_call: -; j_call: TRBJ1-1; clone_size: -; cdr3_nt: TGTGCCAGCTCACAACTACAGGGTCAGAACACTGAAGCTTTCTTT; cdr3_aa: CASSQLQGQNTEAFF
cdr3_length: 13; v_call: TRBV7-9; d_call: -; j_call: TRBJ2-7; clone_size: -; cdr3_nt: TGTGCCAGCAGCTTCGGTCCAAGGGCCGAGCAGTACTTC; cdr3_aa: CASSFGPRAEQYF
cdr3_length: 13; v_call: TRBV29-1; d_call: -; j_call: TRBJ2-7; clone_size: -; cdr3_nt: TGCAGCGCCCGAATCGCCCCCCTCCACGAGCAGTACTTC; cdr3_aa: CSARIAPLHEQYF
cdr3_length: 17; v_call: TRBV18; d_call: TRBD1; j_call: TRBJ2-1; clone_size: -; cdr3_nt: TGTGCCAGCTCACAATATAGCGGACAGGGGATCTACAATGAGCAGTTCTTC; cdr3_aa: CASSQYSGQGIYNEQFF
cdr3_length: 18; v_call: TRBV6-1; d_call: TRBD1; j_call: TRBJ2-6; clone_size: -; cdr3_nt: TGTGCCAGCAGTGAACGGGGACAGGGGATTTCTGGGGCCAACGTCCTGACTTTC; cdr3_aa: CASSERGQGISGANVLTF
cdr3_length: 15; v_call: TRBV7-2; d_call: TRBD1; j_call: TRBJ1-4; clone_size: -; cdr3_nt: TGTGCCAGCAGGACACAGGGGGCTATGGGTGAAAAACTGTTTTTT; cdr3_aa: CASRTQGAMGEKLFF